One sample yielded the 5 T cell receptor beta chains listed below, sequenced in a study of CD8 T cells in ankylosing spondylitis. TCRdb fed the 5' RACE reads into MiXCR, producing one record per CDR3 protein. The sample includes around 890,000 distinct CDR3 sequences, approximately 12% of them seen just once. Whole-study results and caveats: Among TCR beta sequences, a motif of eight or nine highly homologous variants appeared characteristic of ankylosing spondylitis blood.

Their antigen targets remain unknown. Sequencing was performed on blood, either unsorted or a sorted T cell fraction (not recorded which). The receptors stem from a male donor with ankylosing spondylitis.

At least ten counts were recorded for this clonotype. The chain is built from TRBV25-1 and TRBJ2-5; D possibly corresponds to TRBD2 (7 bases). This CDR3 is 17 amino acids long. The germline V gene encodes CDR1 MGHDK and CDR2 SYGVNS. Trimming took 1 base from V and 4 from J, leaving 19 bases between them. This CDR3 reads CASSEFPGGSGRETQYF. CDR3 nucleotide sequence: TGTGCCAGCAGTGAATTCCCGGGGGGCTCAGGACGAGAGACCCAGTACTTC. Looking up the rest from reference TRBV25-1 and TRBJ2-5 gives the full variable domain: EADIYQTPRYLVIGTGKKITLECSQTMGHDKMYWYQQDPGMELHLIHYSYGVNSTEKGDLSSESTVSRIRTEHFPLTLESARPSHTSQYLCASSEFPGGSGRETQYFGPGTRLLVL.

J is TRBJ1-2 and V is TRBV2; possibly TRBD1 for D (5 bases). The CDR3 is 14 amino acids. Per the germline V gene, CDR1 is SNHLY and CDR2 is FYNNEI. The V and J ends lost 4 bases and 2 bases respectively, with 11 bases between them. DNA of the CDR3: TGTGCCAGCAGTGGCTTGACAGCCAACTATGGCTACACCTTC. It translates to CASSGLTANYGYTF.

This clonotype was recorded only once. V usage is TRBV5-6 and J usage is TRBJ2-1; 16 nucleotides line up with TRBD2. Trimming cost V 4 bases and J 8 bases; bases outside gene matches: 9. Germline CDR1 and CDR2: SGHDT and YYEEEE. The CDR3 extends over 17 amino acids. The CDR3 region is CASSPGTSGRASHEQFF. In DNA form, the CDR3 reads TGTGCCAGCAGCCCCGGGACTAGCGGGAGGGCCTCTCATGAGCAGTTCTTC.

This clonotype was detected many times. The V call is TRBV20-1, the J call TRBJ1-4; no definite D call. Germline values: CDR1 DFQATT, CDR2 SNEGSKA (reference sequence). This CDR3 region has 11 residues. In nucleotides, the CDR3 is TGCAGCAGCTCCGGTAATGAAAAACTGTTTTTT. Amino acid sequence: CSSSGNEKLFF.

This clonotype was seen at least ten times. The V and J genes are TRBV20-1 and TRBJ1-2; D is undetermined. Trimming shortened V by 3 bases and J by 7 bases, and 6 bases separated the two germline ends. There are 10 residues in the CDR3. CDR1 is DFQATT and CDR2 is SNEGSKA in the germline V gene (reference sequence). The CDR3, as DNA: TGCAGTGCTAGTTTCGGTGGCTACACCTTC. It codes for CSASFGGYTF.